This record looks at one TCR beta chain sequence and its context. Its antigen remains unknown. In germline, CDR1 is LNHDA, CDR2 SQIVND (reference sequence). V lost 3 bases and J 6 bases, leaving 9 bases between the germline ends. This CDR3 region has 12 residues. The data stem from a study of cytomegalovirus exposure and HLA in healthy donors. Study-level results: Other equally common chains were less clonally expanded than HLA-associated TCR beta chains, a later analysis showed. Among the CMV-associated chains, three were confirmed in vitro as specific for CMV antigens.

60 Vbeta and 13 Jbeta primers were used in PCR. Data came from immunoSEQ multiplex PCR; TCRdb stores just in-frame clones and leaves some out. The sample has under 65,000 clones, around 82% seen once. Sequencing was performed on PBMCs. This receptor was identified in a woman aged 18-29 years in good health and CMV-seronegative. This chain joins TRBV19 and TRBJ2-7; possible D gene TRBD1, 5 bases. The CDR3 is CASSIVDSEQYF. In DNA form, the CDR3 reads TGTGCCAGTAGTATTGTCGACAGCGAGCAGTACTTC.